The 32 T cell receptor beta chains below come from one sample, sequenced in a study of cytomegalovirus exposure and HLA in healthy donors (dated by TCRdb to about 2017). Library preparation was by the immunoSEQ multiplex PCR assay. The multiplex PCR relied on a mix of 60 forward primers for TCR Vbeta segments and 13 reverse primers for TCR Jbeta segments. TCRdb obtained this table from immuneACCESS and retained in-frame rearrangements with V and J assigned. These tables miss some clones; where compared with another copy, unresolved V genes account for less than half of the shortfall, and the remainder is unexplained. This sample has 98,000 or so clones in its table, and 10% of those were observed once. 5.8% of the sample comes from the top ten. The sample was PBMCs. Every receptor here comes from a man aged 35-49 years in good health and CMV-seropositive.

Concerning this clone: An end of the junction does not agree with germline; a read error may underlie this. V and J are TRBV27 and TRBJ2-3, with a weak D call TRBD2 (5 bases). This CDR3 contains 13 residues. CDR1 and CDR2 from the germline V gene are MNHEY and SMNVEV (reference sequence). This CDR3 is CGSSLSRADTQYF. The CDR3 nucleotides are TGTGGCAGCAGTTTATCGAGGGCAGATACGCAGTATTTT.

The chain is built from TRBV20-1 and TRBJ2-7; D is possibly TRBD2 (6 bases). The CDR3 sequence is 11 residues long. Germline V gene sequence: CDR1 DFQATT, CDR2 SNEGSKA (reference sequence). The ends were cut back, 5 bases at V and 7 bases at J, with 12 bases in the middle. The CDR3 DNA reads TGCAGTGCTTCTCTGGGGGGAGAGCAGTACTTC. This codes for CSASLGGEQYF.

This chain links TRBV10-3 with TRBJ2-7; D perhaps matches TRBD2 (6 bases). Germline V lookup: CDR1 ENHRY, CDR2 SYGVKD. The length of the CDR3 is 15 residues. V was trimmed by 6 bases and J by 0 bases, leaving 15 bases between them. CDR3 protein: CAIRDRSGSSYEQYF. The CDR3 nucleotides are TGTGCCATCAGAGACCGTAGCGGCAGCTCCTACGAGCAGTACTTC.

CDR3 DNA: TGTGCCAGCAGTTCCGGGACAGGATTTTACGAGCAGTACTTC. This encodes CASSSGTGFYEQYF. This sequence joins TRBV2 and TRBJ2-7; 8 positions match TRBD1. CDR3 size: 14 residues. Germline CDR1 SNHLY, CDR2 FYNNEI. J was trimmed by 4 bases and V by 5 bases; bases with no gene match: 7.

This clone was observed a few times. The chain joins TRBV29-1 to TRBJ2-7; TRBD1 agrees at 8 bases. Per the germline V gene, CDR1 is SQVTM and CDR2 is ANQGSEA. V lost 6 bases, J lost 5 bases, and 9 bases stayed unmatched. The CDR3 covers 13 residues. The CDR3 loop is CSVVGQGIHEQYF. CDR3 in DNA: TGCAGCGTGGTAGGACAGGGTATACACGAGCAGTACTTC.

This clone was detected once. This chain uses TRBV14 with TRBJ1-2; D remains unclear. Germline V CDR1 and CDR2: SGHDN, FVKESK. This CDR3 has 16 amino acids. Trimming shortened V by 0 bases and J by 0 bases, and 11 bases separated the two germline ends. CDR3 protein: CASSQDANLANYGYTF. The DNA of the CDR3 is TGTGCCAGCAGCCAAGATGCAAATCTAGCTAACTATGGCTACACCTTC.

This clone was picked up a small number of times. The rearrangement uses TRBV5-4 and TRBJ2-7, with 13 nucleotides matching TRBD2. The germline gives CDR1 SGHNT, CDR2 YYREEE (reference sequence). CDR3 length equals 15 residues. The ends lost 2 bases at V and 4 bases at J; junction bases unmatched: 3. In DNA, the CDR3 is TGTGCCAGCAGCTTTGGACTAGCGGGAGTTTACGAGCAGTACTTC. It codes for CASSFGLAGVYEQYF.

As DNA, the CDR3 is TGTGCCAGCGGGAGGGAAGGGGTAGAGACCCAGTACTTC. This gives the protein CASGREGVETQYF. V usage is TRBV6-6 and J usage is TRBJ2-5; TRBD2 matches at 7 bases. There are 13 residues in the CDR3. V was pared by 8 bases and J by 4 bases, with 7 bases of the junction left unmatched. Germline loops: CDR1 MNHNY, CDR2 SVGAGI (reference sequence).

A few counts support this clone. V is TRBV29-1 and J is TRBJ1-1; TRBD1 agrees at 7 bases. The CDR3 spans 11 residues. Germline V gene data show CDR1 as SQVTM and CDR2 as ANQGSEA. V lost 5 bases, J lost 7 bases, and 4 bases stayed unmatched. In DNA, the CDR3 is TGCAGCGTTCAGGGGGGAGGTGAAGCTTTCTTT. The encoded protein is CSVQGGGEAFF.

This clone was observed a few times. The chain employs TRBV18 and TRBJ1-5; 7 positions match TRBD1. The CDR3 totals 15 residues. The germline V gene has CDR1 KGHSH and CDR2 LQKENI. V lost 2 bases to trimming and J lost 0 bases; unmatched junction nucleotides: 1. The CDR3 loop reads CASSPRGRSNQPQHF. The CDR3 DNA is TGTGCCAGCTCACCAAGGGGGCGTAGCAATCAGCCCCAGCATTTT.

This clone was counted a few times. The chain carries TRBV4-1 and TRBJ2-7, with D tentatively TRBD1 (5 bases). CDR1 and CDR2 (germline): MGHRA, YSYEKL. This CDR3 region has 16 residues. The V end lost 0 bases, the J end lost 3 bases, and 15 bases lay between the germline ends. In nucleotides, the CDR3 is TGCGCCAGCAGCCAAGATCGACAGAACCCTATCTACGAGCAGTACTTC. Translated: CASSQDRQNPIYEQYF.

The chain joins TRBV6-1 to TRBJ2-7; no definite D call. There are 16 residues in the CDR3. CDR1 and CDR2 from the germline V gene are MNHNS and SASEGT. Trimming stripped 2 bases from V and 5 bases from J, with 19 bases between. CDR3 protein: CASSEYAGSGIDEQYF. DNA of the CDR3: TGTGCCAGCAGTGAATACGCCGGGTCCGGAATAGACGAGCAGTACTTC.

The V gene is TRBV10-2, the J gene TRBJ2-1; TRBD1 is a possible D gene (6 bases). The CDR3 sequence is 17 residues long. The germline V gene encodes CDR1 WSHSY and CDR2 SAAADI. V was shortened by 0 bases and J by 1 base, with 13 bases between the two germline ends. CDR3 nucleotide sequence: TGCGCCAGCAGTGAGTCGCAGGGGATCGGGTCCTACAATGAGCAGTTCTTC. Protein sequence: CASSESQGIGSYNEQFF.

This clone was seen at least ten times. Other DNA sequences in the sample encode the same CDR3. V is TRBV4-3 and J is TRBJ2-2, with TRBD2 identical over 10 bases. This CDR3 region has 20 residues. V lost 0 bases to trimming and J lost 1 base; unmatched junction nucleotides: 11. Looked up from germline, CDR1 is LGHNA and CDR2 is YSLEER. The CDR3 coding sequence is TGCGCCAGCAGCCAAGACTGGCTGTTAGCGGGAGGCCTGAACACCGGGGAGCTGTTTTTT. It yields the protein CASSQDWLLAGGLNTGELFF.

This clone was detected only a few times. This rearrangement joins TRBV27 to TRBJ1-1; possibly TRBD1 for D (5 bases). Trimming took off 5 bases at V and 5 bases at J, with 15 bases between the two ends. This CDR3 is 14 amino acids long. Germline V gene data show CDR1 as MNHEY and CDR2 as SMNVEV (reference sequence). The CDR3 DNA reads TGTGCCAGCAGTCCCCTAGTTGGGGGGACTGAAGCTTTCTTT. It encodes CASSPLVGGTEAFF.

There are a few counts of this clone. CDR3 amino acids: CASSAGTGGNTIYF. As DNA, the CDR3 is TGTGCCAGCAGTGCCGGGACAGGGGGAAACACCATATATTTT. This chain links TRBV6-5 with TRBJ1-3; 9 nucleotides line up with TRBD1. With 5 bases clipped from V and 4 bases from J, the junction kept 3 bases outside the gene matches. The CDR3 length is 14 residues. CDR1 is MNHEY and CDR2 is SVGAGI in the germline V gene.

This clone was counted only a few times. The J gene is TRBJ1-1, the V gene TRBV6-5; the D is unclear. Germline V gene data show CDR1 as MNHEY and CDR2 as SVGAGI. The V end was cut by 6 bases, the J end by 10 bases, with 15 bases between. The CDR3 loop spans 12 amino acids. This chain's CDR3 is CASRAPVAGAFF. CDR3 bases: TGTGCCAGCAGAGCCCCCGTTGCGGGAGCTTTCTTT.

The chain has TRBV7-8 and TRBJ1-2; D perhaps matches TRBD1 (5 bases). The CDR3 is made up of 14 amino acids. CDR1 is SGHVS and CDR2 is FQNEAQ in the germline V gene. V was shortened by 1 base and J by 5 bases, with 11 bases between the two germline ends. The CDR3 spells CASSLDWGRYGYTF. In nucleotides, the CDR3 is TGTGCCAGCAGCTTAGACTGGGGGAGGTATGGCTACACCTTC.

A few counts support this clone. The chain links TRBV5-4 to TRBJ2-5; weak D call: TRBD1 (6 bases). Germline V gives CDR1 SGHNT, CDR2 YYREEE (reference sequence). The CDR3 spans 13 residues. Trimming stripped 2 bases from V and 3 bases from J, with 8 bases between. CDR3 sequence reads: CASSFKGEETQYF. CDR3 sequence (DNA): TGTGCCAGCAGCTTCAAGGGGGAAGAGACCCAGTACTTC. The entire variable domain, with the rest obtained from reference TRBV5-4 and TRBJ2-5, is as follows: ETGVTQSPTHLIKTRGQQVTLRCSSQSGHNTVSWYQQALGQGPQFIFQYYREEENGRGNFPPRFSGLQFPNYSSELNVNALELDDSALYLCASSFKGEETQYFGPGTRLLVL.

This clone was observed a handful of times. J is TRBJ1-1 and V is TRBV29-1, with no clear D. V was pared by 0 bases and J by 5 bases, with 13 bases between. The CDR3 sequence is 14 residues long. CDR1 and CDR2 from the germline V gene are SQVTM and ANQGSEA. The CDR3 bases are TGCAGCGTTGAAGATCAGGTGGTGGGTACTGAAGCTTTCTTT. It codes for CSVEDQVVGTEAFF. Together with reference TRBV29-1 and TRBJ1-1, the CDR3 gives the full variable domain: SAVISQKPSRDICQRGTSLTIQCQVDSQVTMMFWYRQQPGQSLTLIATANQGSEATYESGFVIDKFPISRPNLTFSTLTVSNMSPEDSSIYLCSVEDQVVGTEAFFGQGTRLTVV.

The chain couples TRBV9 to TRBJ2-1; 7 nucleotides line up with TRBD2. J lost 3 bases, V lost 0 bases, and 3 bases had no gene match. The CDR3 has 15 residues. Germline V gene data show CDR1 as SGDLS and CDR2 as YYNGEE. The CDR3 here is CASSVEPSGYNEQFF. The DNA of the CDR3 is TGTGCCAGCAGCGTAGAGCCTAGCGGCTACAATGAGCAGTTCTTC.

This clone appeared a few times. This sequence joins TRBV27 and TRBJ2-7; TRBD1 matches at 10 bases. Germline V gives CDR1 MNHEY, CDR2 SMNVEV (reference sequence). The CDR3 is 14 residues long. J gave up 5 bases and V 6 bases, and 7 bases lay outside the gene matches. The CDR3 loop is CASRKGQGSDEQYF. CDR3 bases: TGTGCCAGCAGAAAGGGACAGGGGTCAGACGAGCAGTACTTC.

The genes are TRBV27 and TRBJ2-7; possible D gene TRBD1, 5 bases. This CDR3 contains 13 residues. V lost 3 bases and J 3 bases, leaving 9 bases between the germline ends. The germline CDR1 and CDR2 sequences are MNHEY and SMNVEV (reference sequence). The CDR3 sequence is CASSFQGSYEQYF. CDR3 sequence (DNA): TGTGCCAGCAGTTTTCAGGGAAGCTACGAGCAGTACTTC.

The chain combines TRBV27 with TRBJ2-7, with 7 nucleotides matching TRBD2. The CDR3 sequence is 14 residues long. Germline CDR1 MNHEY, CDR2 SMNVEV (reference sequence). Trimming at V came to 2 bases and at J to 2 bases, leaving 3 bases not matched to a gene. DNA of the CDR3: TGTGCCAGCAGTTTAGGGACTAACGCCTACGAGCAGTACTTC. Its translation is CASSLGTNAYEQYF.

This clone turned up a few times. The chain employs TRBV7-9 and TRBJ1-1, with D possibly being TRBD1 (5 bases). The CDR3 runs 15 residues. Germline values: CDR1 SEHNR, CDR2 FQNEAQ (reference sequence). V was clipped by 2 bases and J by 0 bases, with 10 bases between them. For the CDR3, the DNA is TGTGCCAGCAGCTTATTAAGGGGAATGAACACTGAAGCTTTCTTT. This encodes CASSLLRGMNTEAFF.

This chain connects TRBV23-1 to TRBJ2-7, with 10 bases lining up with TRBD1. TRBV23-1 is an ORF; its function is uncertain. CDR3 length equals 16 residues. Losses at the gene ends were 4 bases for V and 3 bases for J; bases not matched to a gene: 9. The CDR3 sequence: CASSLQRQGANYEQYF. In nucleotides, the CDR3 is TGCGCCAGCAGTCTTCAGAGACAGGGGGCAAACTACGAGCAGTACTTC.

This clone was counted between two and nine times. This chain links TRBV18 with TRBJ2-5; weak D call: TRBD1 (6 bases). The germline V gene encodes CDR1 KGHSH and CDR2 LQKENI. The CDR3 length is 13 residues. Trimming left V 3 bases short and J 3 bases short, with 8 bases between. The chain's CDR3 is CASSPGHKETQYF. The CDR3 DNA reads TGTGCCAGCTCACCGGGACACAAAGAGACCCAGTACTTC.

In DNA, the CDR3 is TGTGCCAGCAGCTGGGGTATGTCTAGGGGGAATGAGCAGTTCTTC. Translation gives CASSWGMSRGNEQFF. This sequence joins TRBV9 and TRBJ2-1; perhaps TRBD1 as D (6 bases). CDR1 and CDR2 (germline): SGDLS, YYNGEE. V shed 4 bases and J shed 7 bases, with 18 bases lying between them. This CDR3 is built from 15 residues. Full variable domain (remainder filled in from reference TRBV9 and TRBJ2-1): DSGVTQTPKHLITATGQRVTLRCSPRSGDLSVYWYQQSLDQGLQFLIQYYNGEERAKGNILERFSAQQFPDLHSELNLSSLELGDSALYFCASSWGMSRGNEQFFGPGTRLTVL.

The chain is built from TRBV14 and TRBJ1-1, with D possibly TRBD1 on 5 matching bases. CDR1 is SGHDN and CDR2 is FVKESK in the germline V gene. V dropped 0 bases and J dropped 1 base, with 15 bases sitting between them. This CDR3 is 17 amino acids long. CDR3 coding DNA: TGTGCCAGCAGCCAAGATCGCCGACAGATATCGAACACTGAAGCTTTCTTT. The encoded protein is CASSQDRRQISNTEAFF.

V gene TRBV7-2 combines with J gene TRBJ2-7, with D perhaps TRBD2 (6 bases). Trimming removed 5 bases from V and 5 bases from J, with 16 bases in between. This CDR3 contains 14 residues. Germline lookup yields CDR1 SGHTA and CDR2 FQGNSA. The CDR3 nucleotides read TGTGCCAGCAGCGCAATGGGGACTGGGGACGAGCAGTACTTC. Translated, it gives CASSAMGTGDEQYF.

This clone was observed a handful of times. The CDR3 DNA reads TGCGCCAGCAGCCTCTTAATATACCGGGATAACTCCTACGAGCAGTACTTC. Its translation: CASSLLIYRDNSYEQYF. The chain combines TRBV4-1 with TRBJ2-7; weak D call: TRBD2 (5 bases). Trimming cost V 4 bases and J 0 bases, with 19 bases left between them. The germline CDR1 and CDR2 sequences are MGHRA and YSYEKL. The length of the CDR3 is 17 residues.

V is TRBV7-2 and J is TRBJ2-1; the D gene is possibly TRBD2 (6 bases). CDR1 and CDR2 (germline): SGHTA, FQGNSA. The CDR3 extends over 14 amino acids. The ends were cut back, 2 bases at V and 8 bases at J, with 13 bases in the middle. CDR3 sequence: CASSLQRAGDEQFF. DNA of the CDR3: TGTGCCAGCAGCTTACAGCGGGCCGGAGATGAGCAGTTCTTC.